What follows describes a single T cell receptor beta chain. Germline lookup yields CDR1 MRHNA and CDR2 SNTAGT. This CDR3 has 14 residues. V was shortened by 4 bases and J by 1 base, with 7 bases between the two germline ends. This specimen belongs to a study of cytomegalovirus exposure and HLA in healthy donors. The method was immunoSEQ multiplex PCR; TCRdb's version includes in-frame clones alone and lacks a portion of them. The sample contains a few hundred thousand clones, 75% to 90% of which appear only once. The chain couples TRBV6-4 to TRBJ2-2; D is unclear. This clonotype was obtained from a woman in her twenties or thirties in good health and CMV-seropositive. Material for sequencing was PBMCs. The CDR3 coding sequence is TGTGCCAGCAGTGTATTTCAGAACACCGGGGAGCTGTTTTTT. It specifies CASSVFQNTGELFF.